These T cell receptor beta chains were read from a single sample in a study of blood T cell repertoires in COVID-19. TCRdb's copy holds only in-frame clones and misses some; the assay was immunoSEQ multiplex PCR. The profile shows more than 95,000 clones, roughly 85% of them singletons. The specimen sequenced was peripheral blood. The receptors derive from a man aged 30 to 45 with acute or convalescent COVID-19. Both conserved end residues are part of each CDR3. A D gene is named only where the DNA matches it firmly. Where a row states a size, it is once, few, many or the class of an expanded clone; other rows omit it.

J	size	V	D	CDR3	DNA
TRBJ1-1	.	TRBV7-9	TRBD1	CASSPRTGMNTEAFF	TGTGCCAGCAGCCCTAGGACAGGAATGAACACTGAAGCTTTCTTT
TRBJ1-3	.	TRBV27	TRBD1	CASRSGQGSSGTIYF	TGTGCCAGCAGAAGTGGACAGGGATCTTCAGGCACCATATATTTT
TRBJ2-2	.	TRBV21-1	.	CASSELAGGPDNTGELFF	TGTGCCAGCAGCGAACTAGCGGGGGGGCCCGACAACACCGGGGAGCTGTTTTTT
TRBJ2-1	.	TRBV30	.	CAWSVLPNEQFF	TGTGCCTGGAGTGTACTCCCCAATGAGCAGTTCTTC
TRBJ2-2	.	TRBV6-2/TRBV6-3	TRBD1	CASSWDRNTGELFF	TGTGCCAGCAGTTGGGACAGAAACACCGGGGAGCTGTTTTTT
TRBJ1-1	.	TRBV6-5	TRBD1	CASRTGEAGGAFF	TGTGCCAGCCGGACAGGGGAGGCGGGGGGGGCTTTCTTT
TRBJ2-1	.	TRBV6-4	.	CASSESLTVNEQFF	TGTGCCAGCAGTGAGTCCCTAACGGTCAATGAGCAGTTCTTC
TRBJ2-4	.	TRBV5-1	.	CASSLGRGGGAKNIQYF	TGCGCCAGCAGCTTGGGGCGCGGGGGCGGCGCCAAAAACATTCAGTACTTC
TRBJ2-1	.	TRBV24-1	TRBD1	CATSDSGQGSGGNEQFF	TGTGCCACCAGTGATTCCGGACAGGGTAGTGGTGGGAATGAGCAGTTCTTC
TRBJ2-7	.	TRBV3-1/TRBV3-2	TRBD2	CASSAGTKGEQYF	TGTGCCAGCAGCGCCGGGACTAAGGGCGAGCAGTACTTC
TRBJ2-2	.	TRBV4-3	TRBD1	CASSPWTGSNTGELFF	TGCGCCAGCAGCCCTTGGACAGGGTCGAACACCGGGGAGCTGTTTTTT
TRBJ1-2	.	TRBV19	TRBD1	CASSPLGQGITSGYTF	TGTGCCAGTAGTCCCCTGGGACAGGGGATCACGTCTGGCTACACCTTC
TRBJ2-7	.	TRBV27	.	CASSLWGDPYEQYF	TGTGCCAGCAGTTTGTGGGGAGATCCCTACGAGCAGTACTTC
TRBJ2-1	.	TRBV2	TRBD1	CASSEAGQGRIEQFF	TGTGCCAGCAGTGAAGCGGGACAGGGAAGAATTGAGCAGTTCTTC
TRBJ2-5	.	TRBV11-2	TRBD2	CASSPWTSAETQYF	TGTGCCAGCAGCCCATGGACTAGCGCGGAGACCCAGTACTTC
TRBJ1-2	.	TRBV6-5	.	CASSYAWARDYGYTF	TGTGCCAGCAGTTACGCGTGGGCCCGCGACTATGGCTACACCTTC
TRBJ1-1	.	TRBV4-1	.	CASSQPTGMNTEAFF	TGCGCCAGCAGCCAACCTACAGGGATGAACACTGAAGCTTTCTTT
TRBJ1-1	few	TRBV5-1	TRBD1	CASSLTGASTEAFF	TGCGCCAGCAGCCTGACAGGGGCCAGCACTGAAGCTTTCTTT
TRBJ1-3	.	TRBV6-5	TRBD1	CASSYFQGASGNTIYF	TGTGCCAGCAGTTACTTCCAGGGGGCCTCTGGAAACACCATATATTTT
TRBJ2-2	.	TRBV5-4	.	CASSQNTGELFF	TGTGCCAGCAGCCAAAACACCGGGGAGCTGTTTTTT
TRBJ2-7	.	TRBV27	.	CASSPSGGYEQYF	TGTGCCAGCAGTCCCTCCGGGGGCTACGAGCAGTACTTC
TRBJ2-1	.	TRBV28	TRBD1	CASISGTEYNEQFF	TGTGCCAGCATTTCCGGGACAGAATACAATGAGCAGTTCTTC
TRBJ1-4	.	TRBV7-9	.	CASTSGVWESDEKLFF	TGTGCCAGCACCTCAGGGGTATGGGAGTCGGATGAAAAACTGTTTTTT
TRBJ2-1	.	TRBV7-2	TRBD2	CASSQLVGTSGGLGEQFF	TGTGCCAGCAGCCAATTAGTGGGGACTAGCGGGGGTTTGGGTGAGCAGTTCTTC
TRBJ2-1	.	TRBV12-3/TRBV12-4	.	CASSYQGEQFF	TGTGCCAGCAGCTATCAGGGTGAGCAGTTCTTC
TRBJ2-1	.	TRBV9	.	CASSGNRNEQFF	TGTGCCAGCAGCGGAAATAGAAATGAGCAGTTCTTC
TRBJ1-2	.	TRBV5-4	.	CASSLQGNYGYTF	TGTGCCAGCAGCTTACAGGGAAACTATGGCTACACCTTC
TRBJ1-1	.	TRBV6-2/TRBV6-3	TRBD1	CASSYSFFRDRDGTEAFF	TGTGCCAGCAGTTATTCGTTTTTCCGGGACAGGGACGGTACTGAAGCTTTCTTT
TRBJ2-1	once	TRBV13	.	CASSVRDNEQFF	TGTGCCAGCAGCGTGCGGGACAATGAGCAGTTCTTC
TRBJ1-5	.	TRBV4-2	.	CASSPRVSNQPQHF	TGTGCTAGCAGCCCCAGGGTTAGCAATCAGCCCCAGCATTTT
TRBJ2-3	.	TRBV2	TRBD2	CASSEAPRTRGGTDTQYF	TGTGCCAGCAGTGAAGCGCCTCGGACTAGAGGGGGCACAGATACGCAGTATTTT
TRBJ1-2	.	TRBV19	TRBD1	CASTLRQGGYYGYTF	TGTGCCAGTACCTTACGACAGGGGGGGTACTATGGCTACACCTTC
TRBJ1-6	once	TRBV4-3	.	CASSQVVGVPNSPLHF	TGCGCCAGCAGCCAAGTTGTCGGGGTCCCCAATTCACCCCTCCACTTT
TRBJ2-1	.	TRBV6-4	TRBD2	CASSPTSGSSDEQFF	TGTGCCAGCAGTCCCACTAGCGGGAGTTCGGATGAGCAGTTCTTC
TRBJ2-3	.	TRBV25-1	.	CASRTGADTQYF	TGTGCCAGCAGGACAGGCGCAGATACGCAGTATTTT
TRBJ1-2	few	TRBV4-1	.	CASSQEPRNYGYTF	TGCGCCAGCAGCCAAGAGCCCAGGAACTATGGCTACACCTTC
TRBJ2-3	.	TRBV10-3	.	CAIGEQPTDTQYF	TGTGCCATCGGCGAACAGCCCACAGATACGCAGTATTTT
TRBJ1-2	.	TRBV12-3/TRBV12-4	.	CASSWDKNYGYTF	TGTGCCAGCAGTTGGGACAAAAACTATGGCTACACCTTC
TRBJ1-3	.	TRBV7-9	.	CASSSSNREPVSGNTIYF	TGTGCCAGCAGCTCTTCCAACAGGGAACCAGTCTCTGGAAACACCATATATTTT
TRBJ2-2	.	TRBV7-9	.	CASRGEGAGELFF	TGTGCCAGCAGGGGAGAGGGGGCCGGGGAGCTGTTTTTT
TRBJ1-6	.	TRBV2	TRBD1	CASSTGVGKNSPLHF	TGTGCCAGCAGCACAGGGGTGGGTAAGAATTCACCCCTCCACTTT
TRBJ2-5	.	TRBV13	TRBD2	CASSFGTNQETQYF	TGTGCCAGCAGCTTCGGGACTAACCAAGAGACCCAGTACTTC
TRBJ2-3	.	TRBV12-5	.	CASGLVYRGDTQYF	TGTGCTAGTGGTTTGGTATATAGGGGAGATACGCAGTATTTT
TRBJ2-1	.	TRBV6-4	TRBD1	CASSLDRGNNEQFF	TGTGCCAGCAGTCTGGACAGGGGAAACAATGAGCAGTTCTTC
TRBJ1-5	.	TRBV10-3	.	CAISDKNYQPQHF	TGTGCCATCAGTGATAAGAACTATCAGCCCCAGCATTTT
TRBJ1-5	.	TRBV6-5	.	CASSHRSNQPQHF	TGTGCCAGCAGCCACAGGAGCAATCAGCCCCAGCATTTT
TRBJ1-4	.	TRBV30	TRBD1	CAWRGRTGQGQFF	TGTGCCTGGAGGGGACGGACCGGACAGGGTCAGTTTTTT
TRBJ2-2	.	TRBV15	.	CATGAGRGWGGELFF	TGTGCCACGGGAGCTGGACGGGGATGGGGCGGGGAGCTGTTTTTT